This T cell receptor (beta chain) is drawn from a study of PD-1 blockade in classical Hodgkin lymphoma. After autologous stem cell transplantation all patients relapsed, and prior brentuximab vedotin exposure differed between cohorts. Reported best responses ranged across complete response, partial response or progressive disease. Study findings and constraints: Initiation of nivolumab under 1 year after ASCT led to exclusion of patients. Similar baseline diversity was found in complete responders and newly diagnosed patients. TCR diversity at baseline was reported to be reduced in newly diagnosed patients relative to healthy donors.

Clones were read by immunoSEQ multiplex PCR, and TCRdb kept only the in-frame ones, dropping some. Here the sample spans around 26,000 clones, roughly two thirds being singletons. V lost 1 base to trimming and J lost 0 bases, with 8 bases between them. The CDR3 covers 15 residues. Per germline, CDR1 SGHRS and CDR2 YFSETQ. A word on this clone: As yet, its antigen is unknown.

The rearrangement links TRBV5-1 to TRBJ2-1, with no clear D. This clonotype was sampled from a human donor with classical Hodgkin lymphoma. The specimen comprised peripheral blood mononuclear cells (PBMCs), sampled at baseline. The DNA of the CDR3 is TGCGCCAGCAGCTTGCAGACCAGCTCCTACAATGAGCAGTTCTTC. It translates to CASSLQTSSYNEQFF.